This entry lists 15 T cell receptor beta chains sequenced from one sample in a study of blood T cell repertoires in COVID-19. The data were produced by immunoSEQ multiplex PCR, yet TCRdb's version contains in-frame clones alone and is incomplete. The repertoire includes 250,000 to 350,000 clones, roughly 88% of them detected once, and 2.9% sits in the top ten. The source material was peripheral blood. The receptors originated from a woman in her thirties with COVID-19, enrolled during active disease.

J is TRBJ2-2 and V is TRBV10-1; 7 positions match TRBD1. The germline gives CDR1 WNHNN, CDR2 SYGVQD (reference sequence). Trimming took 0 bases from V and 2 from J; bases not matched to a gene: 9. The CDR3 consists of 18 residues. The CDR3 region is CASSESRADRQNTGELFF. The CDR3 region has the DNA TGCGCCAGCAGTGAGTCCCGAGCGGACAGGCAAAACACCGGGGAGCTGTTTTTT.

The V and J genes are TRBV7-8 and TRBJ2-4; no definite D call. The germline CDR1 and CDR2 sequences are SGHVS and FQNEAQ. The CDR3 sequence is 12 residues long. V lost 0 bases, J lost 7 bases, and 4 bases lay in between. This CDR3 reads CASSLASNIQYF. The CDR3 coding sequence is TGTGCCAGCAGCTTAGCCTCGAACATTCAGTACTTC.

The CDR3 DNA is TGTGCCACTCTCGGAGGGGACACTGAAGCTTTCTTT. It translates to CATLGGDTEAFF. The V gene is TRBV6-5, the J gene TRBJ1-1, with a weak D call TRBD1 (5 bases). Germline V CDR1 and CDR2: MNHEY, SVGAGI. The CDR3 totals 12 residues. Trimming shortened V by 10 bases and J by 3 bases, and 12 bases separated the two germline ends.

The V and J genes are TRBV5-1 and TRBJ2-1; D might be TRBD2 (5 bases). Germline assignment: CDR1 SGHRS and CDR2 YFSETQ. The V end was cut by 4 bases, the J end by 2 bases, with 16 bases between. The CDR3 runs 16 residues. As DNA, the CDR3 is TGCGCCAGCAGCCCCCTAGCCTCCGGGCCCTACAATGAGCAGTTCTTC. It translates to CASSPLASGPYNEQFF.

As DNA, the CDR3 is TGTGCCAGCAGCCTAGGACAGGGACAGGATGAGCAGTTCTTC. Encoded protein: CASSLGQGQDEQFF. The chain couples TRBV5-4 to TRBJ2-1; 8 bases fit TRBD1. Germline-derived CDR1 and CDR2 are SGHNT and YYREEE (reference sequence). V lost 4 bases to trimming and J lost 8 bases; unmatched junction nucleotides: 8. CDR3 length: 14 residues.

The chain is built from TRBV5-5 and TRBJ2-3; 10 nucleotides agree with TRBD1. The length of the CDR3 is 16 residues. V trimming: 1 base; J trimming: 4 bases; junction bases outside the gene matches: 6. Germline lookup yields CDR1 SGHKS and CDR2 YYEKEE (reference sequence). DNA of the CDR3: TGTGCCAGCAGCTTGTACCGGACAGGGGGGGCAGATACGCAGTATTTT. Amino acids: CASSLYRTGGADTQYF.

This clone came up once. The rearrangement uses TRBV7-2 and TRBJ2-7, with 10 bases fitting TRBD2. After removal of 5 bases from V and 2 bases from J, the junction contained 6 bases not matched to a gene. There are 15 residues in the CDR3. Germline values: CDR1 SGHTA, CDR2 FQGNSA. DNA of the CDR3: TGTGCCAGCAGCCTCGGGACTAGCGTCGCCTACGAGCAGTACTTC. Protein sequence: CASSLGTSVAYEQYF.

This chain uses TRBV10-1 with TRBJ1-3, with TRBD1 matching 7 bases. The germline CDR1 and CDR2 sequences are WNHNN and SYGVQD (reference sequence). The CDR3 has 14 amino acids. V was clipped by 7 bases and J by 2 bases; unmatched bases: 5. CDR3 DNA: TGCGCCAGCACGGGGACAGAACCTGGAAACACCATATATTTT. Its translation: CASTGTEPGNTIYF.

The chain recombines TRBV7-9 with TRBJ1-1; tentative D call: TRBD1 (5 bases). The CDR3 is 15 amino acids. The germline V gene encodes CDR1 SEHNR and CDR2 FQNEAQ (reference sequence). V lost 3 bases and J lost 3, with 14 bases in between. The CDR3 DNA is TGTGCCAGCAGCTTTTCGGGGGGTTGGGACACTGAAGCTTTCTTT. Its translation: CASSFSGGWDTEAFF.

This clone was picked up a small number of times. The chain has TRBV29-1 and TRBJ1-4, with D tentatively TRBD1 (5 bases). The CDR3 has 14 residues. Per the germline V gene, CDR1 is SQVTM and CDR2 is ANQGSEA. V shed 4 bases and J shed 8 bases, with 17 bases lying between them. The CDR3 protein is CSVAGAREREKLFF. The CDR3 nucleotides are TGCAGCGTTGCTGGGGCCAGGGAACGAGAAAAACTGTTTTTT.

The chain joins TRBV2 to TRBJ2-7; D remains ambiguous. Trimming shortened V by 7 bases and J by 0 bases, and 10 bases separated the two germline ends. In germline, CDR1 is SNHLY, CDR2 FYNNEI. This CDR3 contains 13 residues. The CDR3 spells CASTHRSSYEQYF. The CDR3 DNA reads as TGTGCCAGCACCCACCGGAGCTCCTACGAGCAGTACTTC.

The DNA of the CDR3 is TGTGCCTGGAGCCCCGGGGGGGACACTGAAGCTTTCTTT. Protein sequence: CAWSPGGDTEAFF. The chain recombines TRBV30 with TRBJ1-1, with TRBD1 as a possible D gene (5 bases). The CDR3 runs 13 residues. Trimming left V 3 bases short and J 3 bases short, with 11 bases between. Germline lookup yields CDR1 GTSNPN and CDR2 SVGIG (reference sequence).

This clone was counted between two and nine times. V gene TRBV30 combines with J gene TRBJ1-3; tentative D call: TRBD1 (6 bases). The length of the CDR3 is 13 residues. CDR1 is GTSNPN, CDR2 SVGIG, per germline (reference sequence). The V end lost 6 bases, the J end lost 2 bases, and 11 bases lay between the germline ends. In DNA form, the CDR3 reads TGTGCCTGTATACAGGGTGCTGGAAACACCATATATTTT. Its translation is CACIQGAGNTIYF.

The DNA for the CDR3 is TGTGCCTGGAGTTTCAGGACAGGACACACCGGGGAGCTGTTTTTT. It yields the protein CAWSFRTGHTGELFF. V is TRBV30 and J is TRBJ2-2; 7 nucleotides align to TRBD1. CDR1 is GTSNPN and CDR2 is SVGIG in the germline V gene (reference sequence). This CDR3 spans 15 amino acids. V shed 2 bases, J shed 3 bases, and the junction held 6 bases outside the gene matches.

The chain is built from TRBV9 and TRBJ2-3; 10 bases line up with TRBD2. Germline assignment: CDR1 SGDLS and CDR2 YYNGEE. The CDR3 contains 16 residues. With 2 bases clipped from V and 1 base from J, the junction kept 4 bases outside the gene matches. The CDR3 is CASSVRAGGGTDTQYF. CDR3 DNA sequence: TGTGCCAGCAGCGTTCGAGCGGGAGGGGGCACAGATACGCAGTATTTT.